These 10 T cell receptor beta chains were all obtained from the same sample, sequenced in a study of blood T cell repertoires in COVID-19. Assay: immunoSEQ multiplex PCR; the TCRdb copy retains only in-frame clones and omits some. The sample has roughly 71,000 clones; 80% are singletons. What was sequenced was peripheral blood. Every receptor here comes from a man between 65 and 79 years old who had recovered from COVID-19.

The chain recombines TRBV19 with TRBJ1-1; D is perhaps TRBD1 (5 bases). This CDR3 comprises 16 residues. Germline CDR1 LNHDA, CDR2 SQIVND (reference sequence). V was clipped by 6 bases and J by 2 bases, with 19 bases between them. The CDR3 loop is CASRPIATAPNTEAFF. As DNA, the CDR3 is TGTGCCAGTAGACCCATTGCGACAGCTCCTAACACTGAAGCTTTCTTT.

Here the CDR3 reads CASSKQLEAKNIQYF. CDR3 nucleotide sequence: TGTGCCAGCAGTAAACAACTAGAAGCCAAAAACATTCAGTACTTC. The genes are TRBV6-6 and TRBJ2-4, with a weak D call TRBD2 (5 bases). The V gene's germline CDR1 is MNHNY and CDR2 SVGAGI (reference sequence). Trimming pared 5 bases from V and 0 bases from J, leaving 11 bases between. The CDR3 covers 15 residues.

The rearrangement joins TRBV30 to TRBJ1-4; possible D gene TRBD1, 5 bases. Germline V CDR1 and CDR2: GTSNPN, SVGIG (reference sequence). The CDR3 is made up of 14 amino acids. V lost 2 bases, J lost 8 bases, and 15 bases lay in between. The CDR3 bases are TGTGCCTGGAGTTACGGGACGGGAGGAGAAAAACTGTTTTTT. Amino acid sequence: CAWSYGTGGEKLFF.

This chain joins TRBV19 and TRBJ2-1; tentative D call: TRBD2 (5 bases). Germline V gene sequence: CDR1 LNHDA, CDR2 SQIVND (reference sequence). V was clipped by 5 bases and J by 10 bases, with 18 bases between them. The CDR3 runs to 14 residues. In DNA, the CDR3 is TGTGCCAGTAGTCCCGTAAATCGGCCGGGGGAGCAGTTCTTC. Its protein product is CASSPVNRPGEQFF.

V is TRBV24-1 and J is TRBJ2-3, with 7 bases lining up with TRBD2. Germline V CDR1 and CDR2: KGHDR, SFDVKD. This CDR3 comprises 17 residues. V shed 3 bases, J shed 8 bases, and the junction held 16 bases outside the gene matches. CDR3 DNA sequence: TGTGCCACCAGTGATGTGGTTTCCGAGCGGGGCTTGGGTACGCAGTATTTT. Translated, it gives CATSDVVSERGLGTQYF.

The gene calls are TRBV11-3 and TRBJ2-7; the match to TRBD1 covers 7 bases. The CDR3 spans 12 residues. V dropped 5 bases and J dropped 5; count of bases not matched to a gene: 3. CDR1 is SGHNT, CDR2 YENEEA, per germline. Here the CDR3 DNA reads TGTGCCAGCAGCGGCAGGGGGAACGAGCAGTACTTC. As protein: CASSGRGNEQYF.

This clone was counted once. The chain links TRBV9 to TRBJ1-2, with 8 bases lining up with TRBD1. Germline trimming cut 4 bases from V and 10 bases from J; bases unmatched to any gene: 12. The germline V gene has CDR1 SGDLS and CDR2 YYNGEE. There are 14 residues in the CDR3. CDR3 loop: CASSRAGTGAFYTF. The CDR3 DNA sequence: TGTGCCAGCAGCCGGGCGGGGACAGGTGCCTTCTACACCTTC.

The chain has TRBV6-1 and TRBJ2-1; D is ambiguous. CDR3 length: 15 amino acids. Germline assignment: CDR1 MNHNS and CDR2 SASEGT. Deletions cut 2 bases from V and 0 bases from J, with 8 bases between. This CDR3 is CASSEIHSSYNEQFF. The CDR3 DNA follows: TGTGCCAGCAGTGAAATTCATAGCTCCTACAATGAGCAGTTCTTC.

The rearrangement joins TRBV9 to TRBJ2-2, with TRBD1 identical over 12 bases. Germline V gene sequence: CDR1 SGDLS, CDR2 YYNGEE. After removal of 0 bases from V and 5 bases from J, the junction contained 8 bases not matched to a gene. This CDR3 region has 18 residues. In DNA, the CDR3 is TGTGCCAGCAGCGTAGATTTCGGGACAGGGGGCCTTACCGGGGAGCTGTTTTTT. This translates into CASSVDFGTGGLTGELFF.

The V and J genes are TRBV7-2 and TRBJ2-7; D is possibly TRBD1 (6 bases). Between the trimmed V and J ends, which lost 2 bases and 0 bases, there was a span of 8 bases. CDR3 length equals 14 residues. Germline V gives CDR1 SGHTA, CDR2 FQGNSA. CDR3 amino acids: CASSLQGNSYEQYF. CDR3 bases: TGTGCCAGCAGCTTACAGGGGAACTCCTACGAGCAGTACTTC. Full variable domain (outside the CDR3, taken from reference TRBV7-2 and TRBJ2-7): GAGVSQSPSNKVTEKGKDVELRCDPISGHTALYWYRQSLGQGLEFLIYFQGNSAPDKSGLPSDRFSAERTGGSVSTLTIQRTQQEDSAVYLCASSLQGNSYEQYFGPGTRLTVT.